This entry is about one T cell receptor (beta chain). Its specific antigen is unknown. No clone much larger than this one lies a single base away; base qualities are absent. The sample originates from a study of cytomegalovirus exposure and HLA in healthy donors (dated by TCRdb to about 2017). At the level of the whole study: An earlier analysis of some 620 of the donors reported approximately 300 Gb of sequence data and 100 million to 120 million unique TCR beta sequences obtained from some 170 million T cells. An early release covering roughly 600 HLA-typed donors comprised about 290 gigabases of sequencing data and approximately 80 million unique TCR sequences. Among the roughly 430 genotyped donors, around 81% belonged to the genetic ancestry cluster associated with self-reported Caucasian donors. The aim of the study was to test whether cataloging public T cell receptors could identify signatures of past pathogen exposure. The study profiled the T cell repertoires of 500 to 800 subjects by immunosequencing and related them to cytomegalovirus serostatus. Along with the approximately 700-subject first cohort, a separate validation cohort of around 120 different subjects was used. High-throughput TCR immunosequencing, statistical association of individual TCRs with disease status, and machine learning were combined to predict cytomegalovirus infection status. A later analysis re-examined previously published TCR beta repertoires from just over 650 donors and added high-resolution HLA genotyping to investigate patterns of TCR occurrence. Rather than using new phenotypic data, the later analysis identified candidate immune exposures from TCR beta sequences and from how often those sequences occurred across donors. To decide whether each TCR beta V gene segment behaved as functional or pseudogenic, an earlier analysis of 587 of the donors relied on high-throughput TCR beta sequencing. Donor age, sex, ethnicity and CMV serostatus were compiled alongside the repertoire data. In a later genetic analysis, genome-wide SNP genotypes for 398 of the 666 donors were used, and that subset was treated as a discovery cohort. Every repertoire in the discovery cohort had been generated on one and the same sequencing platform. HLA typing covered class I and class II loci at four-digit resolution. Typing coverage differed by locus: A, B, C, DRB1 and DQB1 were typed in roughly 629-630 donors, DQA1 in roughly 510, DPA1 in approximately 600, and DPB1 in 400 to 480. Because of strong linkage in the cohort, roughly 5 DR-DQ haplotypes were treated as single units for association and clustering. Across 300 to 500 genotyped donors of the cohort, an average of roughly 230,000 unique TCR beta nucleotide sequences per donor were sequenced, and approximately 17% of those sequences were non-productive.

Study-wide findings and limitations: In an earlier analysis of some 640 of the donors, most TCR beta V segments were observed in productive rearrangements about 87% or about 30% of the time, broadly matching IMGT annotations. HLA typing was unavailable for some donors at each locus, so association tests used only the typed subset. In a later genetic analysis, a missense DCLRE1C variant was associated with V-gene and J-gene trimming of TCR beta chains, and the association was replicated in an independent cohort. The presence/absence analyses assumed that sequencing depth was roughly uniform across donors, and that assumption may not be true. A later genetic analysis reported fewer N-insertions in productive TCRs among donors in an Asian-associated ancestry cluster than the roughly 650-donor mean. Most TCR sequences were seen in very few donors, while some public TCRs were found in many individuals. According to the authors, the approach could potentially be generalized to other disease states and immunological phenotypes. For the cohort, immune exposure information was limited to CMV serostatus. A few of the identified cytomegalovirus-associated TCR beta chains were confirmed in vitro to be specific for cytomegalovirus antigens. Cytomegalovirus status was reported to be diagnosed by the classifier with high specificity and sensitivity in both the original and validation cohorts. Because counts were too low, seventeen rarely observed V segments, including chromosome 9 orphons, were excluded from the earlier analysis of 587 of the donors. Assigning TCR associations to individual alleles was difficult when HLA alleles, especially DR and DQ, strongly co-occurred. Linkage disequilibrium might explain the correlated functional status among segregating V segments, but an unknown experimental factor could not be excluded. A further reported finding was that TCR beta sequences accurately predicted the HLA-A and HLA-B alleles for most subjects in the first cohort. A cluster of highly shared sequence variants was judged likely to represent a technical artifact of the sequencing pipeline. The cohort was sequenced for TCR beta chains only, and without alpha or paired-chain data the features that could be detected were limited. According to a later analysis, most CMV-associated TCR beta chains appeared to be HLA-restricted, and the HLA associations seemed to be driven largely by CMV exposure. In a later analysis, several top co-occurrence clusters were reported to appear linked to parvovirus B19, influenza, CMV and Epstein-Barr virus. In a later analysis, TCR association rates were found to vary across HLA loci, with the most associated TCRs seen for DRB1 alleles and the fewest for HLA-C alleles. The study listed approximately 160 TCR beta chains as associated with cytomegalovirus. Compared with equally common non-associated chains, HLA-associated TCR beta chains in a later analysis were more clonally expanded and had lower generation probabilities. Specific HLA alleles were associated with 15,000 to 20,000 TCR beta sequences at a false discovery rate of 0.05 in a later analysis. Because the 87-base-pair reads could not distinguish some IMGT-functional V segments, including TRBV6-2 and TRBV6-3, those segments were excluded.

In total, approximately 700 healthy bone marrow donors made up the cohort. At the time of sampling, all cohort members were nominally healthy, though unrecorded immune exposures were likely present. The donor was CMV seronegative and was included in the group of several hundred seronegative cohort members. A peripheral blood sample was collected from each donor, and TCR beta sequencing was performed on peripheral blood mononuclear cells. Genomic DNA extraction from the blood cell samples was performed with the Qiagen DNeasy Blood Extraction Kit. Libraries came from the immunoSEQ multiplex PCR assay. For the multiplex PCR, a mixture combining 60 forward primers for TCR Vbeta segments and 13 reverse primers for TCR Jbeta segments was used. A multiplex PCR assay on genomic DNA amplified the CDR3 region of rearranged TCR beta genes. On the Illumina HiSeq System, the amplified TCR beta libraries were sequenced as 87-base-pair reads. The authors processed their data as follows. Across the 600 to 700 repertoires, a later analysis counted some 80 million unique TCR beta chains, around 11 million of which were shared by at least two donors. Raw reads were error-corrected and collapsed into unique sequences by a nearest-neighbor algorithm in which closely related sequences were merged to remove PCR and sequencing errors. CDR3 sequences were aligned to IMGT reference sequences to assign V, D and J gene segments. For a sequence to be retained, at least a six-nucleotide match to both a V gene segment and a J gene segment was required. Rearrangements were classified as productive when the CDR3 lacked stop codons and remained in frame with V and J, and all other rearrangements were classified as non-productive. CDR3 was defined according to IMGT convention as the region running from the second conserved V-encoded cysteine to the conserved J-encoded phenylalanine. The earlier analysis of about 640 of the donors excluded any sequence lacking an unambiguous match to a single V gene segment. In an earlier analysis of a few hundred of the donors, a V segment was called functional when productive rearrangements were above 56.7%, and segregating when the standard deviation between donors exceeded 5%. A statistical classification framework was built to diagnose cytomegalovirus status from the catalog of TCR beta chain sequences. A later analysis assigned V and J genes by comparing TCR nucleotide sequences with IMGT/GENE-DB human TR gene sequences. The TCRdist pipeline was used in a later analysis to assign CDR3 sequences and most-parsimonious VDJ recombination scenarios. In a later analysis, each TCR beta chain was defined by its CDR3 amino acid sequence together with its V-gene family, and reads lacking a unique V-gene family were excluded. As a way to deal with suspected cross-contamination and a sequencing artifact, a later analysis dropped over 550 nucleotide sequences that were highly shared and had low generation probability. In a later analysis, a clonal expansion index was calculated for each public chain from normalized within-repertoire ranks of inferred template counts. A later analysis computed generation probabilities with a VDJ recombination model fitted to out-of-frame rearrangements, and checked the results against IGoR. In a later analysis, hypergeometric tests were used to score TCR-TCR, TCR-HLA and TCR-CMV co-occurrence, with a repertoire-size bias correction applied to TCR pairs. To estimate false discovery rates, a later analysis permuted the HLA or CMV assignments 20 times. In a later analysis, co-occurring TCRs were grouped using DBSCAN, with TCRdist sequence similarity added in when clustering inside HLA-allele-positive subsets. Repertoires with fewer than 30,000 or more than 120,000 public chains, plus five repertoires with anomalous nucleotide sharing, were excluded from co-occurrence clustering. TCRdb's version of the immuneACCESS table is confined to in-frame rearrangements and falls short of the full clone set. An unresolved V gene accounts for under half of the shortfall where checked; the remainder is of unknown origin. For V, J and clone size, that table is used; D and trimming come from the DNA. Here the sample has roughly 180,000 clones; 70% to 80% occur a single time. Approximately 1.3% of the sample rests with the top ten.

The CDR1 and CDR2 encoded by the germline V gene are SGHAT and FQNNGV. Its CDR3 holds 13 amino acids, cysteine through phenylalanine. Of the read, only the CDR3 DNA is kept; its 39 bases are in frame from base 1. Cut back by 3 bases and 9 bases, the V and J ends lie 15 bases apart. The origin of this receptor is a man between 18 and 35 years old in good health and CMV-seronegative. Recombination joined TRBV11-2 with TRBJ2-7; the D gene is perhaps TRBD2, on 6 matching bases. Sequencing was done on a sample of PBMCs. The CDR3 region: CASSLVSLGGQYF. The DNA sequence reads TGTGCCAGCAGCTTGGTATCATTGGGGGGGCAGTACTTC.